A single sample is the source of the 5 T cell receptor beta chains below, sequenced in a study of T cell responses to AZD1222 COVID-19 vaccine. Libraries were prepared by immunoSEQ multiplex PCR; TCRdb keeps only in-frame clonotypes and omits some of them. The sample consists of nearly 95,000 clones, 75% to 90% of them appearing once. Sequencing used peripheral blood, obtained 28 days after the second AZD1222 dose. Receptors were obtained from an adult who received the AZD1222 COVID-19 vaccine.

In its sample, this clone was seen a few times. The V call is TRBV5-6, the J call TRBJ1-2; D is undetermined. Per germline, CDR1 SGHDT and CDR2 YYEEEE. This CDR3 has 14 residues. V shed 5 bases and J shed 0 bases, with 11 bases lying between them. CDR3 sequence: CASRAISSNYGYTF. Here the CDR3 DNA reads TGTGCCAGCAGGGCGATCTCCTCTAACTATGGCTACACCTTC.

The rearrangement joins TRBV11-2 to TRBJ2-5; TRBD2 agrees at 15 bases. The V segment lost 5 bases and the J segment 7 bases; nucleotides outside the gene matches: 11. Germline assignment: CDR1 SGHAT and CDR2 FQNNGV. The CDR3 extends over 17 amino acids. CDR3 sequence reads: CASSPGGLAGGPGTQYF. Here the CDR3 DNA reads TGTGCCAGCAGCCCCGGCGGACTAGCGGGGGGGCCGGGGACCCAGTACTTC.

Concerning this clone itself: The sample contains more than one DNA sequence encoding this CDR3. The chain recombines TRBV12-3 or TRBV12-4 with TRBJ1-6; 8 bases line up with TRBD1. This CDR3 is built from 13 residues. V dropped 6 bases and J dropped 6; count of bases not matched to a gene: 1. As DNA, the CDR3 is TGTGCCAGCAGAGGACAGGGTAATTCACCCCTCCACTTT. Residues: CASRGQGNSPLHF.

This chain uses TRBV3-1 (or the pseudogene TRBV3-2) with TRBJ1-1, with a possible D match to TRBD1 (5 bases). V lost 0 bases and J 4 bases, leaving 15 bases between the germline ends. Germline CDR1 and CDR2: LGHDT and YNNKEL (reference sequence). This CDR3 comprises 16 residues. This chain's CDR3 is CASSQEGVPHRTEAFF. CDR3 in DNA: TGTGCCAGCAGCCAAGAGGGGGTGCCACATCGCACTGAAGCTTTCTTT.

J is TRBJ1-3 and V is TRBV9; 8 bases are shared with TRBD1. With V trimmed by 4 bases and J by 4 bases, 16 bases remained unmatched. The CDR3 has 18 residues. Germline values: CDR1 SGDLS, CDR2 YYNGEE. The CDR3 DNA is TGTGCCAGCAGCATCAACAGGGGGGGTACGACGCTCGGAAACACCATATATTTT. It is translated as CASSINRGGTTLGNTIYF.